A selection of T cell receptor beta chains follows, all from one sample in a study of spatial heterogeneity in lung cancer. TCRdb re-derived calls from the 5' RACE reads in MiXCR, one entry per CDR3 protein. The table records fewer than 40,000 distinct CDR3 sequences, roughly 8% of them present only once. The material sequenced was PBMCs, taken at surgery. All receptors come from a male donor with early-stage non-small cell lung cancer. CDR3s include the opening cysteine and the closing phenylalanine or tryptophan. The order of the fields is J gene, D gene, clone size, V gene, CDR3 protein, CDR3 DNA. D genes are given only for firm matches. The size field is filled for only some rows; it gives once, few, many or a size class.

>TRBJ2-3|.|many|TRBV5-4
CASSLQTSTDTQYF
TGTGCCAGCAGCCTCCAGACTAGCACAGATACGCAGTATTTT
>TRBJ1-1|TRBD1|.|TRBV19
CASRTGPTEAFF
TGTGCCAGTAGGACAGGGCCAACTGAAGCTTTCTTT
>TRBJ2-1|TRBD2|few|TRBV7-2
CASSSNSAGGLNEQFF
TGTGCCAGCAGTTCAAATTCGGCGGGGGGGCTCAATGAGCAGTTCTTC
>TRBJ2-2|TRBD1|many|TRBV7-3
CASSVHRGQGELFF
TGTGCCAGCAGCGTCCACAGGGGGCAAGGGGAGCTGTTTTTT
>TRBJ2-2|.|.|TRBV7-9
CASSLSPDTGELFF
TGTGCCAGCAGCTTAAGCCCAGACACCGGGGAGCTGTTTTTT
>TRBJ1-5|.|many|TRBV7-8
CASSIQDQPQHF
TGTGCCAGCAGCATCCAGGATCAGCCCCAGCATTTT
>TRBJ1-6|.|.|TRBV20-1
CSAREGGTLNSPLHF
TGCAGTGCTAGAGAAGGGGGGACCCTAAATTCACCCCTCCACTTT
>TRBJ2-1|.|many|TRBV5-1
CASSLVAATSYNEQFF
TGCGCCAGCAGCTTGGTGGCAGCGACATCCTACAATGAGCAGTTCTTC
>TRBJ2-2|TRBD2|few|TRBV7-8
CASSLTSGANTGELFF
TGTGCCAGCAGCTTGACTAGCGGGGCGAACACCGGGGAGCTGTTTTTT
>TRBJ2-7|.|many|TRBV7-6
CASSYSRQGGEQYF
TGTGCCAGCAGCTACTCTAGACAGGGAGGCGAGCAGTACTTC
>TRBJ2-3|TRBD2|many|TRBV7-8
CASSWTSGISTDTQYF
TGTGCCAGCAGCTGGACTAGCGGGATTAGCACAGATACGCAGTATTTT
>TRBJ1-5|TRBD1|few|TRBV2
CASSRDRDSNQPQHF
TGTGCCAGCAGTAGAGACAGGGATAGCAATCAGCCCCAGCATTTT
>TRBJ1-1|.|few|TRBV5-1
CASSLARVKTTEAFF
TGCGCCAGCAGCTTGGCCAGGGTCAAAACCACTGAAGCTTTCTTT
>TRBJ2-1|TRBD2|.|TRBV7-2
CASSSGGSGNEQFF
TGTGCCAGCAGCTCGGGGGGGAGTGGCAATGAGCAGTTCTTC
>TRBJ2-3|TRBD1|.|TRBV2
CASSRQGDTDTQYF
TGTGCCAGCAGCAGACAGGGTGACACAGATACGCAGTATTTT
>TRBJ1-1|.|many|TRBV12-3/TRBV12-4
CASSKRLNTEAFF
TGTGCCAGCAGTAAGCGATTGAACACTGAAGCTTTCTTT
>TRBJ2-1|TRBD2|many|TRBV29-1
CSVPRSGGASEQFF
TGCAGCGTCCCTCGTAGCGGGGGGGCAAGTGAGCAGTTCTTC
>TRBJ2-5|TRBD2|few|TRBV29-1
CSVEGSGGAYQETQYF
TGCAGCGTTGAGGGTAGCGGGGGAGCGTACCAAGAGACCCAGTACTTC
>TRBJ1-4|.|.|TRBV2
CASSDSGFEKLFF
TGTGCCAGCAGTGACAGTGGGTTTGAAAAACTGTTTTTT
>TRBJ2-1|TRBD1|few|TRBV18
CASSPFEGQGPFF
TGTGCCAGCTCACCATTTGAAGGACAGGGTCCGTTCTTC
>TRBJ1-1|TRBD1|many|TRBV6-5
CASSYSRVRGLTEAFF
TGTGCCAGCAGTTATAGTAGGGTCAGGGGGCTGACTGAAGCTTTCTTT
>TRBJ1-3|TRBD1|many|TRBV11-2
CASRRQGASSGNTIYF
TGTGCCAGCAGACGTCAGGGGGCCAGCTCTGGAAACACCATATATTTT
>TRBJ2-3|.|.|TRBV12-3/TRBV12-4
CASSFDPPSTDTQYF
TGTGCCAGCAGTTTTGATCCTCCGAGCACAGATACGCAGTATTTT
>TRBJ2-2|.|many|TRBV20-1
CSAEGTSNTGELFF
TGCAGTGCGGAAGGGACATCGAACACCGGGGAGCTGTTTTTT
>TRBJ2-5|.|many|TRBV29-1
CSVAVAMTQETQYF
TGCAGCGTTGCCGTGGCAATGACCCAAGAGACCCAGTACTTC
>TRBJ2-1|TRBD2|few|TRBV7-2
CASSFTSGRLNEQFF
TGTGCCAGCAGCTTCACTAGCGGGAGGTTGAATGAGCAGTTCTTC